One and the same sample provided the 30 T cell receptor beta chains below, sequenced in a study of blood T cells in healthy people across ages. A second PCR of about 7 to 12 cycles used a sample-barcoded 5' primer and a J-beta primer mix. TCRdb analysed the 5' RACE reads with MiXCR anew, one entry per CDR3 protein. Of 650,000 or so distinct CDR3 sequences listed, around 50% are singletons. Sequenced: blood. The receptors derive from a woman of 80 years or more in good health.

This clonotype was seen at least ten times. This chain joins TRBV20-1 and TRBJ2-5; 7 bases map to TRBD2. The CDR3 spans 15 residues. Trimming removed 0 bases from V and 2 bases from J; junction bases left unmatched: 6. Germline CDR1 and CDR2: DFQATT and SNEGSKA (reference sequence). CDR3 loop: CSARDDGRFQETQYF. CDR3 DNA sequence: TGCAGTGCTAGAGACGACGGGAGGTTTCAAGAGACCCAGTACTTC.

This clonotype was seen a handful of times. V and J are TRBV20-1 and TRBJ2-7; D gene ambiguous. The J call may be in error: the DNA end matches TRBJ2-5 better. This CDR3 has 11 residues. Germline CDR1 is DFQATT and CDR2 is SNEGSKA (reference sequence). The CDR3 loop is CSARAGETQYF. CDR3 in DNA: TGCAGTGCTAGGGCTGGGGAGACCCAGTACTTC.

The chain combines TRBV29-1 with TRBJ2-7; TRBD2 agrees at 8 bases. V shed 5 bases, J shed 6 bases, and the junction held 9 bases outside the gene matches. Germline lookup yields CDR1 SQVTM and CDR2 ANQGSEA. The CDR3 has 13 amino acids. The CDR3 is CSVLPSGGGEQYF. The CDR3 bases are TGCAGCGTTCTCCCCTCCGGGGGGGGCGAGCAGTACTTC.

About this clonotype: This may be a read error, as it is one base from a much larger clone. The chain is built from TRBV24-1 and TRBJ2-7; D remains unclear. CDR1 is KGHDR and CDR2 is SFDVKD in the germline V gene. The length of the CDR3 is 16 residues. Trimming stripped 2 bases from V and 0 bases from J, with 13 bases between. The CDR3 spells CATSDSNSGLSYEQYF. CDR3 coding DNA: TGTGCCACCAGTGATTCCAACAGTGGCCTCTCCTACGAGCAGTACTTC.

This clonotype was detected a few times. This chain links TRBV7-9 with TRBJ2-5; D uncertain. CDR3 length: 11 amino acids. The V gene's germline CDR1 is SEHNR and CDR2 FQNEAQ (reference sequence). The ends were cut back, 2 bases at V and 13 bases at J, with 11 bases in the middle. DNA for the CDR3: TGTGCCAGCAGCTTATACCCCTGGAGGTACTTC. Translated, it gives CASSLYPWRYF.

This chain uses TRBV12-3 or TRBV12-4 with TRBJ2-2; the D gene is possibly TRBD1 (6 bases). V lost 5 bases to trimming and J lost 2 bases, with 12 bases between them. The CDR3 extends over 15 amino acids. CDR3 loop: CASSNQGPNTGELFF. In DNA form, the CDR3 reads TGTGCCAGCAGTAACCAGGGGCCCAACACCGGGGAGCTGTTTTTT.

CDR3 coding DNA: TGCAGTGCTAGAGATCGTCGGGCAGGGAAAAGTCAGCCCCAGCATTTT. Translation gives CSARDRRAGKSQPQHF. V gene TRBV20-1 combines with J gene TRBJ1-5; D might be TRBD1 (5 bases). CDR1 is DFQATT and CDR2 is SNEGSKA in the germline V gene (reference sequence). This CDR3 has 16 residues. With 0 bases removed from V and 6 bases from J, the gap between germline ends came to 18 bases.

The chain links TRBV10-3 to TRBJ1-2, with D uncertain. V lost 2 bases, J lost 6 bases, and 10 bases lay in between. Per the germline V gene, CDR1 is ENHRY and CDR2 is SYGVKD. The CDR3 sequence is 13 residues long. The CDR3 nucleotides are TGTGCCATCAGTGAGGCGCACAGCGATGGCTACACCTTC. This codes for CAISEAHSDGYTF.

The count of this clonotype is one. Just one base apart from a much larger clone, this may be a read error. The gene calls are TRBV30 and TRBJ2-5, with a possible D match to TRBD2 (6 bases). This CDR3 has 14 amino acids. The germline V gene has CDR1 GTSNPN and CDR2 SVGIG (reference sequence). The CDR3 spells CSLTSGLLQETQYF. The CDR3 DNA reads TGTTCCTTAACATCGGGACTCCTACAAGAGACCCAGTACTTC. The variable domain in full, with the rest retrieved from reference TRBV30 and TRBJ2-5, is SQTIHQWPATLVQPVGSPLSLECTVEGTSNPNLYWYRQAAGRGLQLLFYSVGIGQISSEVPQNLSASRPQDRQFILSSKKLLLSDSGFYLCSLTSGLLQETQYFGPGTRLLVL.

This clonotype appeared a few times. V and J are TRBV20-1 and TRBJ1-4, with D maybe TRBD1 (6 bases). The germline V gene encodes CDR1 DFQATT and CDR2 SNEGSKA (reference sequence). The CDR3 is 14 residues long. Trimming took off 6 bases at V and 7 bases at J, with 18 bases between the two ends. CDR3 sequence (DNA): TGCAGTGCCAGTCCCCAGGGGCGTGCTGAAAAACTGTTTTTT. Its translation: CSASPQGRAEKLFF.

CDR3 bases: TGCAGTGCTGTCTCGGGAGACCAAGAGACCCAGTACTTC. This translates into CSAVSGDQETQYF. This sequence joins TRBV20-1 and TRBJ2-5, with D maybe TRBD2 (6 bases). V was clipped by 5 bases and J by 0 bases, with 10 bases between them. The CDR3 length is 13 residues. CDR1 and CDR2 (germline): DFQATT, SNEGSKA (reference sequence).

This chain links TRBV18 with TRBJ2-5, with D hard to call. The closer fit of TRBJ2-7 to the DNA end suggests the J call may be wrong. Germline values: CDR1 KGHSH, CDR2 LQKENI. The CDR3 loop spans 14 amino acids. CDR3 region: CASSPGVGNYEQYF. CDR3 sequence (DNA): TGTGCCAGCTCACCAGGAGTGGGGAACTACGAGCAGTACTTC.

This clonotype was found a few times. The chain couples TRBV11-2 to TRBJ2-5, with 8 positions matching TRBD1. With 5 bases clipped from V and 8 bases from J, the junction kept 13 bases outside the gene matches. Germline V gene data show CDR1 as SGHAT and CDR2 as FQNNGV. This CDR3 is built from 15 residues. The CDR3 protein is CASSRSTGGSGTQYF. DNA for the CDR3: TGTGCCAGCAGCCGAAGCACAGGGGGTAGTGGTACCCAGTACTTC.

In its sample, this clonotype was seen a few times. CDR3 nucleotide sequence: TGTGCCAGCAGCCAGAGTTTGGGAGGGTTCTACGAGCAGTACTTC. Its translation is CASSQSLGGFYEQYF. The V and J genes are TRBV3-1 and TRBJ2-7; 7 nucleotides match TRBD2. J lost 3 bases, V lost 3 bases, and 8 bases had no gene match. Germline V gives CDR1 LGHDT, CDR2 YNNKEL (reference sequence). This CDR3 has 15 residues.

In this sample, this clonotype turned up many times. V is TRBV13 and J is TRBJ2-7; D tentatively fits TRBD1 or TRBD2 (5 bases each). This CDR3 spans 15 amino acids. Trimming took off 5 bases at V and 5 bases at J, with 19 bases between the two ends. The V gene's germline CDR1 is PRHDT and CDR2 FYEKMQ (reference sequence). For the CDR3, the DNA is TGTGCCAGCAGCCCGGCAGGGAGACGGCTTGACGAGCAGTACTTC. Translating it yields CASSPAGRRLDEQYF.

The V call is TRBV12-3 or TRBV12-4, the J call TRBJ2-5; D ambiguous. V was pared by 7 bases and J by 4 bases, with 10 bases between. The CDR3 has 12 residues. CDR3 sequence reads: CASNNGPETQYF. The CDR3, as DNA: TGTGCCAGCAATAATGGCCCAGAGACCCAGTACTTC.

The chain uses TRBV30 and TRBJ2-3; 10 positions agree with TRBD2. CDR1 is GTSNPN and CDR2 is SVGIG in the germline V gene (reference sequence). Losses at the gene ends were 0 bases for V and 5 bases for J; bases not matched to a gene: 2. The CDR3 runs 14 residues. For the CDR3, the DNA is TGTGCCTGGAGTGTAATAGCGGGAGGAGATACGCAGTATTTT. Amino acid sequence: CAWSVIAGGDTQYF.

This clonotype showed up just a few times. The rearrangement uses TRBV29-1 and TRBJ1-1; TRBD1 is a possible D gene (5 bases). Between the trimmed V and J ends, which lost 6 bases and 11 bases, there was a span of 16 bases. This CDR3 spans 11 amino acids. Per germline, CDR1 SQVTM and CDR2 ANQGSEA. This CDR3 is CSVKDARGAFF. CDR3 DNA: TGCAGCGTAAAAGACGCGCGGGGGGCTTTCTTT.

This clonotype was detected many times. This sequence joins TRBV7-9 and TRBJ2-1, with 9 bases aligning to TRBD1. V was pared by 2 bases and J by 7 bases, with 9 bases of the junction left unmatched. This CDR3 is 16 amino acids long. Germline V lookup: CDR1 SEHNR, CDR2 FQNEAQ (reference sequence). The CDR3 sequence is CASSLWIGQGWNEQFF. DNA of the CDR3: TGTGCCAGCAGCTTATGGATCGGACAGGGGTGGAATGAGCAGTTCTTC. Full variable domain (remainder filled in from reference TRBV7-9 and TRBJ2-1): DTGVSQNPRHKITKRGQNVTFRCDPISEHNRLYWYRQTLGQGPEFLTYFQNEAQLEKSRLLSDRFSAERPKGSFSTLEIQRTEQGDSAMYLCASSLWIGQGWNEQFFGPGTRLTVL.

This clonotype was observed many times. The rearrangement links TRBV11-3 to TRBJ2-5; tentatively, D is TRBD1 or TRBD2 (7 bases each). With 6 bases removed from V and 11 bases from J, the gap between germline ends came to 22 bases. The CDR3 runs 14 residues. Germline V CDR1 and CDR2: SGHNT, YENEEA. The CDR3 loop reads CASSTGEGREKQYF. As DNA, the CDR3 is TGTGCCAGCAGTACAGGGGAGGGACGGGAAAAGCAGTACTTC.

The V gene is TRBV7-9, the J gene TRBJ2-3; D unresolved. Germline-derived CDR1 and CDR2 are SEHNR and FQNEAQ (reference sequence). V lost 4 bases, J lost 5 bases, and 13 bases lay in between. The CDR3 is 14 residues long. DNA for the CDR3: TGTGCCAGCAGCTCGGACCAGAAAGGAGATACGCAGTATTTT. Amino acids: CASSSDQKGDTQYF.

This clonotype was observed at least ten times. J is TRBJ2-5 and V is TRBV10-3; 7 nucleotides align to TRBD1. CDR1 is ENHRY and CDR2 is SYGVKD in the germline V gene. V was clipped by 7 bases and J by 5 bases; unmatched bases: 7. The CDR3 is 13 residues long. Here the CDR3 DNA reads TGTGCCATCACCCCGGACAGGTTCGAGACCCAGTACTTC. The encoded protein is CAITPDRFETQYF.

V usage is TRBV12-3 or TRBV12-4 and J usage is TRBJ2-3; 7 bases are a match to TRBD2. V dropped 6 bases and J dropped 4; count of bases not matched to a gene: 7. This CDR3 is built from 14 residues. CDR3 DNA sequence: TGTGCCAGCAGGGAAGCGGGATCCTCAGATACGCAGTATTTT. It yields the protein CASREAGSSDTQYF.

In the case of this clonotype: As the CDR3 is not closed by the conserved phenylalanine or tryptophan, this likely results from a read error. This chain uses TRBV28 with TRBJ2-7; D may be TRBD1 (6 bases). CDR3 length equals 14 residues. Looked up from germline, CDR1 is MDHEN and CDR2 is SYDVKM. V lost 7 bases to trimming and J lost 4 bases, with 17 bases between them. In DNA, the CDR3 is TGTGCCAGCACCCCAGCCGGGACACTATACGAGCAGTACTTA. Protein product: CASTPAGTLYEQYL.

This clonotype was counted ten times or more. The chain links TRBV27 to TRBJ2-7, with D perhaps matching TRBD2 (6 bases). V was pared by 7 bases and J by 4 bases, with 20 bases between. This CDR3 is 15 amino acids long. Per germline, CDR1 MNHEY and CDR2 SMNVEV (reference sequence). The CDR3 DNA reads TGTGCCAGCAAAAGTCTAGGGGCGGGACTGTACGAGCAGTACTTC. Its protein is CASKSLGAGLYEQYF.

The rearrangement uses TRBV10-3 and TRBJ1-1, with D unresolved. Trimming pared 2 bases from V and 0 bases from J, leaving 7 bases between. The CDR3 spans 14 residues. Germline CDR1 ENHRY, CDR2 SYGVKD. CDR3 in DNA: TGTGCCATCAGTGAGGGGCGGGTGAACACTGAAGCTTTCTTT. This translates into CAISEGRVNTEAFF.

As regards this clonotype: This may arise from a read error, as a much more abundant clone is one base away. This rearrangement joins TRBV12-3 or TRBV12-4 to TRBJ2-1; the match to TRBD2 covers 14 bases. The CDR3 consists of 17 residues. The CDR3 loop is CASSSTSGRVTYDEQFF. The CDR3 bases are TGTGCCAGCAGCTCGACTAGCGGGAGGGTCACCTACGATGAGCAGTTCTTC.

About this clonotype itself: A junction boundary mismatches the germline segment, possibly from a read error. The chain combines TRBV5-1 with TRBJ2-6; D is possibly TRBD1 or TRBD2 (5 bases each). CDR1 is SGHRS, CDR2 YFSETQ, per germline. This CDR3 has 15 amino acids. CDR3 bases: TGCGCCAGCAGCCCCGGGGCTGCTGGGGCAAACGTCCTGACTTTC. It specifies CASSPGAAGANVLTF.

The V gene is TRBV29-1, the J gene TRBJ2-1; 8 nucleotides match TRBD2. The CDR3 covers 16 residues. CDR1 SQVTM and CDR2 ANQGSEA come from the germline V gene. J gave up 2 bases and V 3 bases, and 9 bases lay outside the gene matches. CDR3: CSVDKGGAGAYNEQFF. Here the CDR3 DNA reads TGCAGCGTTGATAAGGGTGGAGCGGGAGCCTACAATGAGCAGTTCTTC.

Comments on this clonotype: An end of the junction does not agree with germline; a read error may underlie this. The chain uses TRBV7-3 and TRBJ2-1, with TRBD2 identical over 10 bases. Looked up from germline, CDR1 is SGHTA and CDR2 is FQGTGA. The CDR3 contains 15 residues. In DNA, the CDR3 is TGTGCCAGCAGCTTAGGACTAGCGGCGTACAATGAGCGGTTCTTC. Translation gives CASSLGLAAYNERFF.